The clone carrying this TCR beta chain was picked up many times. Described time point: patch test 2, 6 weeks after DPC sensitization. Regarding treatment: therapeutic diphenylcyclopropenone sensitization with weekly scalp DPC. This sample is part of a study of human T cells and chemical hapten exposure. This CDR3 contains 17 residues. Germline CDR1 is SEHNR and CDR2 is FQNEAQ (reference sequence). V lost 4 bases to trimming and J lost 1 base; unmatched junction nucleotides: 11. Each cDNA molecule in the library carried unique molecular identifiers. TCRdb re-called the RACE reads through MiXCR, storing one row per CDR3 protein. The sample includes nearly 55,000 distinct CDR3 sequences, about a tenth of them seen just once.

The specimen was whole blood, collected in connection with sensitization to the hapten diphenylcyclopropenone (DPC). The clonotype originates from a woman in her forties or fifties with alopecia areata. Some clones in this sample may be carry-over from other donors' samples. V gene TRBV7-9 combines with J gene TRBJ1-1; 8 nucleotides align to TRBD1. The chain's CDR3 is CASSSLPGQAPNTEAFF. DNA for the CDR3: TGTGCCAGCAGCTCCCTCCCGGGACAGGCCCCGAACACTGAAGCTTTCTTT.